This T cell receptor (beta chain) was sequenced for a study of T cell responses to AZD1222 COVID-19 vaccine. This clone was seen a single time. The CDR3 has 14 residues. The V gene lost 5 bases and the J gene lost 0 bases, with 6 bases spanning the gap. CDR1 is SGDLS and CDR2 is YYNGEE in the germline V gene. Only in-frame clones appear in the TCRdb table, and some are missing; sequencing was by immunoSEQ multiplex PCR. The sample yields 120,000 or so clones, about 89% seen once. The V call is TRBV9, the J call TRBJ2-6; tentatively, D is TRBD1 or TRBD2 (5 bases each). The TCR sequence derives from an adult in good health. Sequenced material: peripheral blood, taken on day 0 of AZD1222 vaccination. The CDR3 DNA follows: TGTGCCAGCAGTGGGGGCTCTGGGGCCAACGTCCTGACTTTC. It is translated as CASSGGSGANVLTF.